One and the same sample provided the 11 T cell receptor beta chains below, sequenced in a study of blood T cell repertoires in COVID-19. Only in-frame clones appear in the TCRdb table, and some are missing; sequencing was by immunoSEQ multiplex PCR. This sample has approximately 210,000 clones, with about four fifths found just once. Sequences were obtained from peripheral blood. These receptors all come from a woman between 50 and 59 years old with active or convalescent COVID-19.

V and J are TRBV5-1 and TRBJ2-7; TRBD1 agrees at 8 bases. Per the germline V gene, CDR1 is SGHRS and CDR2 is YFSETQ. The CDR3 consists of 15 residues. The J segment lost 1 base and the V segment lost 5 bases, leaving 8 bases of the junction unmatched. The CDR3: CASSLGQGVSYEQYF. The DNA of the CDR3 is TGCGCCAGCAGTCTTGGACAGGGCGTATCCTACGAGCAGTACTTC.

This clone was seen only once. The genes are TRBV28 and TRBJ1-2, with D unresolved. The CDR3 consists of 16 residues. Germline values: CDR1 MDHEN, CDR2 SYDVKM. Deletions cut 1 base from V and 8 bases from J, with 20 bases between. CDR3 DNA: TGTGCCAGCAGTTTATACCCCCTACCCCGACAAAAGGGCTACACCTTC. It codes for CASSLYPLPRQKGYTF.

This clone was observed a few times. This rearrangement joins TRBV28 to TRBJ1-2; maybe TRBD1 (5 bases). Germline CDR1 reads MDHEN; CDR2 reads SYDVKM. Trimming took 6 bases from V and 8 from J, leaving 13 bases between them. The CDR3 has 12 residues. The CDR3 DNA reads as TGTGCCAGCAGCCTCGGGGGTCGCGGCTACACCTTC. It specifies CASSLGGRGYTF.

The CDR3 here is CASSLGAGKIGNTGELFF. The CDR3 DNA sequence: TGTGCCAGCAGCTTAGGAGCAGGCAAAATCGGGAACACCGGGGAGCTGTTTTTT. This chain joins TRBV7-9 and TRBJ2-2; D remains ambiguous. The V gene lost 1 base and the J gene lost 1 base, with 16 bases spanning the gap. This CDR3 comprises 18 residues. Germline lookup yields CDR1 SEHNR and CDR2 FQNEAQ (reference sequence).

The chain couples TRBV30 to TRBJ1-5, with D perhaps matching TRBD1 (5 bases). Trimming took off 2 bases at V and 3 bases at J, with 8 bases between the two ends. CDR1 is GTSNPN and CDR2 is SVGIG in the germline V gene (reference sequence). The CDR3 covers 13 residues. The CDR3 here is CAWSKGDNQPQHF. In DNA form, the CDR3 reads TGTGCCTGGAGTAAAGGGGACAATCAGCCCCAGCATTTT.

As concerns this clone: The junction does not match germline at one end; this may be a read error. The gene calls are TRBV2 and TRBJ2-3; D may be TRBD2 (5 bases). CDR1 is SNHLY, CDR2 FYNNEI, per germline. This CDR3 has 13 amino acids. CDR3 region: CASREERLGGQYF. Here the CDR3 DNA reads TGTGCCAGCAGGGAAGAGCGGCTAGGTGGGCAGTATTTT.

The chain has TRBV28 and TRBJ2-7; 9 bases agree with TRBD2. The junction had 6 bases not matched to a gene; V was cut back by 5 bases and J by 4 bases. Per germline, CDR1 MDHEN and CDR2 SYDVKM. This CDR3 comprises 14 residues. As DNA, the CDR3 is TGTGCCAGCAGTAGACTAGCGGTTGGTTACGAGCAGTACTTC. This codes for CASSRLAVGYEQYF. Full variable domain (outside the CDR3, taken from reference TRBV28 and TRBJ2-7): DVKVTQSSRYLVKRTGEKVFLECVQDMDHENMFWYRQDPGLGLRLIYFSYDVKMKEKGDIPEGYSVSREKKERFSLILESASTNQTSMYLCASSRLAVGYEQYFGPGTRLTVT.

This chain links TRBV6-1 with TRBJ2-2; TRBD2 matches at 8 bases. Losses at the gene ends were 3 bases for V and 4 bases for J; bases not matched to a gene: 7. The CDR3 loop spans 16 amino acids. CDR1 is MNHNS and CDR2 is SASEGT in the germline V gene. In nucleotides, the CDR3 is TGTGCCAGCAGTGACGGGACTAGTCGCCTCACCGGGGAGCTGTTTTTT. As protein: CASSDGTSRLTGELFF.

The chain combines TRBV28 with TRBJ1-2; tentative D call: TRBD1 (6 bases). The CDR3 consists of 15 residues. Trimming removed 8 bases from V and 2 bases from J, with 18 bases in between. Germline V gene data show CDR1 as MDHEN and CDR2 as SYDVKM. In DNA, the CDR3 is TGTGCCAGCGACGGAACTGGGGGGGCGAACTATGGCTACACCTTC. Translation: CASDGTGGANYGYTF.

The CDR3 DNA reads as TGTGCCAGCAGTCGGGGACAGGGGGCAGGGCAGTACTTC. As protein: CASSRGQGAGQYF. The rearrangement links TRBV6-5 to TRBJ2-7, with 12 nucleotides matching TRBD1. Trimming cost V 5 bases and J 9 bases; bases outside gene matches: 5. Looked up from germline, CDR1 is MNHEY and CDR2 is SVGAGI. The CDR3 runs to 13 residues.

CDR3 DNA sequence: TGCGCCAGCAGCGTGAAATCACAAGACAGGGCGAGCTCTGGAAACACCATATATTTT. Translating gives CASSVKSQDRASSGNTIYF. The chain couples TRBV5-1 to TRBJ1-3; 7 nucleotides agree with TRBD1. Unmatched junction bases numbered 16, after V lost 4 bases and J lost 0 bases. Germline loops: CDR1 SGHRS, CDR2 YFSETQ. This CDR3 has 19 amino acids.